This T cell receptor beta chain was captured by sequencing in a study of shared clonotypes between healthy human individuals. The germline V gene encodes CDR1 MDHEN and CDR2 SYDVKM. CDR3 length: 13 residues. V lost 5 bases and J 5 bases, leaving 12 bases between the germline ends. Study-level results: The donor pool, a small one, limited the genetic and exposure-history diversity represented. What naive subsets generally showed was a larger estimated richness than memory subsets showed. Clonotypes not shared had lower generation probabilities than those common to all four donors.

This clone was detected once. The antigen remains unidentified. In the original workflow: Without quality scores, immunoSEQ junctional reads could not be filtered like full-length reads. Data came from immunoSEQ multiplex PCR; TCRdb stores just in-frame clones and leaves some out. V, J and clone size reflect that table, while D and trimming were determined from the DNA. Of around 2,000,000 clones listed, about 95% are singletons. The sample comprised naive CD4+ T cells sorted from blood. Regarding subset: CD45RA+ positively selected. This chain uses TRBV28 with TRBJ2-5; D might be TRBD1 (5 bases). This sequence was found in a man aged 18 to 35 in good health. The CDR3 loop reads CASSPGYMETQYF. The CDR3 DNA is TGTGCCAGCAGTCCAGGGTATATGGAGACCCAGTACTTC. Looking up the rest from reference TRBV28 and TRBJ2-5 gives the full variable domain: DVKVTQSSRYLVKRTGEKVFLECVQDMDHENMFWYRQDPGLGLRLIYFSYDVKMKEKGDIPEGYSVSREKKERFSLILESASTNQTSMYLCASSPGYMETQYFGPGTRLLVL.